This T cell receptor (beta chain) was profiled in a study of cytotoxic CD8 clonotypes in ibrutinib-treated CLL. At the level of the study: On average, around 85,000 productive rearrangements and around 250,000 productive templates per sample. Study-level points and caveats: Clonality increased at ibrutinib response and stayed stable in sustained remission. At progression, however, it fell back toward baseline.

Depth targeted 1 in 200,000 to 1 in 1 million T cells, averaging 10x coverage per clonotype. Sequencing was performed with immunoSEQ multiplex PCR; in TCRdb, only in-frame clones are kept and a portion is missing. The top ten hold 7.7% of the sample, which has about 72,000 clones, around 80% seen once. This CDR3 comprises 13 residues. Germline V gene lookup returns CDR1 MGHRA and CDR2 YSYEKL. The ends were cut back, 0 bases at V and 15 bases at J, with 14 bases in the middle. As to this clone: Its antigen is unidentified.

The specimen comprised PBMCs, sampled at disease progression, from a patient treated with ibrutinib. This receptor was taken from a human donor with chronic lymphocytic leukemia. The chain has TRBV4-1 and TRBJ1-4, with D uncertain. CDR3 bases: TGCGCCAGCAGCCAAGAACAACGTACCGGGATGTTTTTT. Translating gives CASSQEQRTGMFF.